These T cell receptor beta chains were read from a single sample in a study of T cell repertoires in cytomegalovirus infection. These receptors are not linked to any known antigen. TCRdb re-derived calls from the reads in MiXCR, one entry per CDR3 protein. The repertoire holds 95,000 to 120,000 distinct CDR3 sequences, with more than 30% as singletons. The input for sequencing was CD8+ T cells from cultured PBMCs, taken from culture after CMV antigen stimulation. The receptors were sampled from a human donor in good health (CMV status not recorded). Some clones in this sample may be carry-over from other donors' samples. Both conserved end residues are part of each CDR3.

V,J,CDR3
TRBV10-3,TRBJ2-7,CAISESLGGFEQYF
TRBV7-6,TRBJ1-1,CASSSSAGGKAFF
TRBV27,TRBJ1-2,CASGTGGAGYGYTF
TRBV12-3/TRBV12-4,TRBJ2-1,CASKPGGRNEQFF
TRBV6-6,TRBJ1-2,CASSYRGSAYGYTF
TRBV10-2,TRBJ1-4,CASSEFSRRPDEKLFF
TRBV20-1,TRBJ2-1,CSANSGGTYNEQFF
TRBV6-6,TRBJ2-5,CASSPFKGQAGETQYF
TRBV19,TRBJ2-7,CASSNRGTGGYVGSYEQYF
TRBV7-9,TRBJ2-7,CASSSYRGGYEQYF